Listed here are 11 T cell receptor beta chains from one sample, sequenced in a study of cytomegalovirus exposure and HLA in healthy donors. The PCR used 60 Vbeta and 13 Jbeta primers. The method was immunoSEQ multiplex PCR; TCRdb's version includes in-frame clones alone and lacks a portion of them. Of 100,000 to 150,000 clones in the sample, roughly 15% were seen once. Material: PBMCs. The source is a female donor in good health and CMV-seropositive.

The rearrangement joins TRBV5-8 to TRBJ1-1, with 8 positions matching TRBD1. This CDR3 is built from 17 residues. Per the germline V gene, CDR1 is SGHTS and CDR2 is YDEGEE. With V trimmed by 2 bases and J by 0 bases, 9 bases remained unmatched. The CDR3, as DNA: TGTGCCAGCAGCTTAGGGACAGGAACCTTTATGAACACTGAAGCTTTCTTT. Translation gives CASSLGTGTFMNTEAFF. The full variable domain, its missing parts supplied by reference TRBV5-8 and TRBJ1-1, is EAGVTQSPTHLIKTRGQQATLRCSPISGHTSVYWYQQALGLGLQFLLWYDEGEERNRGNFPPRFSGRQFPNYSSELNVNALELEDSALYLCASSLGTGTFMNTEAFFGQGTRLTVV.

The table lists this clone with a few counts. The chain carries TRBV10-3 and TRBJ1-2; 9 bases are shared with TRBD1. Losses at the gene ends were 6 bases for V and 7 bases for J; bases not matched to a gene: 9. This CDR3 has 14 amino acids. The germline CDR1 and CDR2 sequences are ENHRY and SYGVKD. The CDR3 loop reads CAIRATGGLGGYTF. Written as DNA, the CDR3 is TGTGCCATCAGGGCAACAGGGGGCCTTGGTGGCTACACCTTC.

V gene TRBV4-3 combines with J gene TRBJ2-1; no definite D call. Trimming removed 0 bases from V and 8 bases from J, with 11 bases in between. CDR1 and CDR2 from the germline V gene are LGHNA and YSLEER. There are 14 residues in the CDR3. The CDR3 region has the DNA TGCGCCAGCAGCCAAGATCCTAGTCCCCATGAGCAGTTCTTC. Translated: CASSQDPSPHEQFF.

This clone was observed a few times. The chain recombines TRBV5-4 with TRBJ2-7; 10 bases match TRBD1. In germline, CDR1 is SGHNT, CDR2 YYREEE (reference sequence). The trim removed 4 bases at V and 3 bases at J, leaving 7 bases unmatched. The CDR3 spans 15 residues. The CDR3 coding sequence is TGTGCCAGCAGCCACCGGGACAGGGGTATCTACGAGCAGTACTTC. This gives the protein CASSHRDRGIYEQYF.

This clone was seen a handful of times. The CDR3 DNA sequence: TGTGCCAGTAGTATCGCTATGAACACTGAAGCTTTCTTT. Protein sequence: CASSIAMNTEAFF. The chain employs TRBV19 and TRBJ1-1; no clear D gene. The CDR3 has 13 amino acids. Germline loops: CDR1 LNHDA, CDR2 SQIVND (reference sequence). V lost 3 bases, J lost 0 bases, and 5 bases lay in between. Full variable domain (rest looked up from reference TRBV19 and TRBJ1-1): DGGITQSPKYLFRKEGQNVTLSCEQNLNHDAMYWYRQDPGQGLRLIYYSQIVNDFQKGDIAEGYSVSREKKESFPLTVTSAQKNPTAFYLCASSIAMNTEAFFGQGTRLTVV.

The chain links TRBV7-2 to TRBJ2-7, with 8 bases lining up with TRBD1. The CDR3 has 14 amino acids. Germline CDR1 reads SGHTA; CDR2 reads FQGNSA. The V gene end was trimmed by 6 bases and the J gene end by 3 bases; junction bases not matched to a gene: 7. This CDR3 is CASSQKTGDYEQYF. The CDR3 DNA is TGTGCCAGCAGTCAAAAGACAGGGGACTACGAGCAGTACTTC.

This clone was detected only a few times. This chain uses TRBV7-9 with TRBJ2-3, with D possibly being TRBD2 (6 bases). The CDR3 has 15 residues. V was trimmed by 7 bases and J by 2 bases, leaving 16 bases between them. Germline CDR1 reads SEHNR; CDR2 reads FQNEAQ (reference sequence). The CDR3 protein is CASTAEGRITDTQYF. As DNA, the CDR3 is TGTGCCAGCACGGCGGAGGGAAGAATCACAGATACGCAGTATTTT.

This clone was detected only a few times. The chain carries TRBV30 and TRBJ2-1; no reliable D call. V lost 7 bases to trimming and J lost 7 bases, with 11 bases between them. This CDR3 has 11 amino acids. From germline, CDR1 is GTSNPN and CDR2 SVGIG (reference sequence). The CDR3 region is CASDERNEQFF. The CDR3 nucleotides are TGTGCCTCCGATGAGAGAAATGAGCAGTTCTTC.

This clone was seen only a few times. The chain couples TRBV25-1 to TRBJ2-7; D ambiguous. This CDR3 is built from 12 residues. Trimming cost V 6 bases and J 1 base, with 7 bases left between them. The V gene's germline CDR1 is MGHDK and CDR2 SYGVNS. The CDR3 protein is CASSTLSYEQYF. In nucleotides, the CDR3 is TGTGCCAGCAGCACTCTATCCTACGAGCAGTACTTC.

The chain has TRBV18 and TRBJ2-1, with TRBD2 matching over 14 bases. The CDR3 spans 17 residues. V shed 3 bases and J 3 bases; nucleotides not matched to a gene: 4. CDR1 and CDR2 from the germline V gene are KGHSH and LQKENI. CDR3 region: CASSPPTSGGDYNEQFF. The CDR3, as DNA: TGTGCCAGCTCACCCCCGACTAGCGGGGGGGACTACAATGAGCAGTTCTTC.

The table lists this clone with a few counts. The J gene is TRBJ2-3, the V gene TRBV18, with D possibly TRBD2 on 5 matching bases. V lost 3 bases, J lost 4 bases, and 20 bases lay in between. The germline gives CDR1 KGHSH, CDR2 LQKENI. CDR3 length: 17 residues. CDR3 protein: CASSPPPFGVGADTQYF. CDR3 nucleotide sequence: TGTGCCAGCTCACCCCCCCCCTTCGGGGTTGGGGCAGATACGCAGTATTTT.